The source of this T cell receptor beta chain is a study of blood T cell repertoires in COVID-19. Study overall: Samples of COVID-19 (acute and convalescent) were obtained from the United States, Italy and Spain.

Only in-frame clones appear in the TCRdb table, and some are missing; sequencing was by immunoSEQ multiplex PCR. In the table there are a few hundred thousand clones, 88% of which are singletons. Trimming pared 8 bases from V and 4 bases from J, leaving 20 bases between. The CDR3 extends over 15 amino acids. Germline V gene lookup returns CDR1 MNHEY and CDR2 SVGAGI. The sequenced sample consisted of peripheral blood. The origin of this receptor is a man aged 55-75 years who had recovered from COVID-19. The chain joins TRBV6-5 to TRBJ2-5; D possibly corresponds to TRBD1 (5 bases). CDR3 coding DNA: TGTGCCAGCTCCCTCAGAGCAGGGCCGGGAGAGACCCAGTACTTC. Protein product: CASSLRAGPGETQYF.